These 2 T cell receptor beta chains came from one sample sequenced in a study of Ad26.COV2.S vaccination and SARS-CoV-2 variants. Here immunoSEQ multiplex PCR was the method, and the copy in TCRdb shows in-frame clones only, minus some. The sample consists of some 350,000 clones, roughly 94% of them appearing once. The sample was peripheral blood, taken after recovery from COVID-19. The receptors here all came from a human donor who had recovered from COVID-19.

The chain has TRBV11-2 and TRBJ2-2; D tentatively reads TRBD1 or TRBD2 (5 bases each). CDR1 and CDR2 (germline): SGHAT, FQNNGV. V lost 1 base to trimming and J lost 1 base, with 10 bases between them. The CDR3 extends over 16 amino acids. The CDR3 DNA reads TGTGCCAGCAGCTTAGGGGGACGCCTGAACACCGGGGAGCTGTTTTTT. Residues: CASSLGGRLNTGELFF.

The CDR3 sequence is CASSLGTSDLQETQYF. The CDR3 nucleotides are TGTGCCAGCAGCTTAGGGACTAGCGATCTCCAAGAGACCCAGTACTTC. The chain recombines TRBV7-9 with TRBJ2-5; TRBD2 matches at 9 bases. Losses at the gene ends were 1 base for V and 1 base for J; bases not matched to a gene: 4. This CDR3 is 16 amino acids long. The V gene's germline CDR1 is SEHNR and CDR2 FQNEAQ (reference sequence).